The subject of this entry is one T cell receptor beta chain. What it binds is not known. Libraries were prepared by immunoSEQ multiplex PCR; TCRdb keeps only in-frame clonotypes and omits some of them. The sample lists about 85,000 clones; over 75% were seen once. The data belong to a study of OX40 agonist ivuxolimab in advanced cancers. Study-level points and caveats: Clonal expansion from baseline to week 6 occurred in both CD4+ and CD8+ T cells.

Peripheral blood came from all dose cohorts at three timepoints. CDR3 length: 16 residues. V lost 0 bases and J lost 2, with 14 bases in between. Germline lookup yields CDR1 SGHKS and CDR2 YYEKEE (reference sequence). The source material was CD4+ or CD8+ T cells sorted from blood, sampled in a trial of the OX40 agonist ivuxolimab. This clonotype originated in an adult with an advanced solid tumor such as melanoma, head and neck, liver or kidney cancer. The chain couples TRBV5-5 to TRBJ1-2; D gene uncertain. This CDR3 is CASSLGVGMVNYGYTF. CDR3 coding DNA: TGTGCCAGCAGCTTGGGTGTGGGGATGGTGAACTATGGCTACACCTTC.